The 30 T cell receptor beta chains below all came from one sample that was sequenced in a study of blood T cell repertoires in COVID-19 (dated by TCRdb to about 2020). Library construction relied on the immunoSEQ multiplex PCR assay. TCRdb obtained this table from immuneACCESS and retained in-frame rearrangements with V and J assigned. These tables miss some clones; where compared with another copy, unresolved V genes account for less than half of the shortfall, and the remainder is unexplained. Counted in this sample were under 350,000 clones; 86% of them appeared once. The ten largest account for approximately 4.6% of the sample. Sequenced material: PBMCs or T cells enriched from blood (not recorded which). The origin of the receptors is a woman between 40 and 55 years old with acute COVID-19.

The chain employs TRBV7-9 and TRBJ2-5; D is perhaps TRBD2 (6 bases). CDR1 SEHNR and CDR2 FQNEAQ come from the germline V gene (reference sequence). V dropped 5 bases and J dropped 1 base, with 17 bases sitting between them. The CDR3 covers 16 residues. The CDR3 sequence: CASSTTGTAFQETQYF. In nucleotides, the CDR3 is TGTGCCAGCAGCACAACCGGGACTGCGTTCCAAGAGACCCAGTACTTC. Combining the CDR3 with reference TRBV7-9 and TRBJ2-5 gives the whole variable domain DTGVSQNPRHKITKRGQNVTFRCDPISEHNRLYWYRQTLGQGPEFLTYFQNEAQLEKSRLLSDRFSAERPKGSFSTLEIQRTEQGDSAMYLCASSTTGTAFQETQYFGPGTRLLVL.

The J gene is TRBJ2-1, the V gene TRBV5-1, with D perhaps matching TRBD1 (6 bases). The CDR3 extends over 14 amino acids. The germline CDR1 and CDR2 sequences are SGHRS and YFSETQ. V lost 7 bases to trimming and J lost 5 bases, with 16 bases between them. CDR3 DNA: TGCGCCAGCTTTACGGCAGGGGATAACAATGAGCAGTTCTTC. It encodes CASFTAGDNNEQFF.

The chain combines TRBV7-2 with TRBJ1-3, with no clear D. CDR1 is SGHTA, CDR2 FQGNSA, per germline. Trimming took 3 bases from V and 1 from J, leaving 4 bases between them. The CDR3 has 13 amino acids. CDR3 in amino acids: CASSFMSGNTIYF. The DNA of the CDR3 is TGTGCCAGCAGCTTTATGTCTGGAAACACCATATATTTT. The full variable domain, completed using reference TRBV7-2 and TRBJ1-3, is GAGVSQSPSNKVTEKGKDVELRCDPISGHTALYWYRQSLGQGLEFLIYFQGNSAPDKSGLPSDRFSAERTGGSVSTLTIQRTQQEDSAVYLCASSFMSGNTIYFGEGSWLTVV.

The genes are TRBV5-1 and TRBJ2-7; D is perhaps TRBD2 (6 bases). Germline CDR1 SGHRS, CDR2 YFSETQ. The CDR3 has 14 residues. Deletions cut 4 bases from V and 5 bases from J, with 16 bases between. Here the CDR3 reads CASSPDRGRNEQYF. Written as DNA, the CDR3 is TGCGCCAGCAGCCCAGACCGGGGGAGGAACGAGCAGTACTTC.

This rearrangement joins TRBV5-4 to TRBJ2-7; D possibly corresponds to TRBD1 (7 bases). The germline V gene has CDR1 SGHNT and CDR2 YYREEE (reference sequence). V was pared by 0 bases and J by 0 bases, with 19 bases between. The length of the CDR3 is 18 residues. DNA for the CDR3: TGTGCCAGCAGCTTGGGGGTGACAGGGAGGATTCCCTCCTACGAGCAGTACTTC. It codes for CASSLGVTGRIPSYEQYF.

V and J are TRBV5-1 and TRBJ2-3, with D perhaps matching TRBD2 (5 bases). Trimming cost V 3 bases and J 0 bases, with 11 bases left between them. There are 15 residues in the CDR3. CDR1 SGHRS and CDR2 YFSETQ come from the germline V gene. The CDR3 here is CASSSSGDSTDTQYF. The DNA of the CDR3 is TGCGCCAGCAGCTCGTCCGGGGATAGCACAGATACGCAGTATTTT.

This clone showed up just a few times. The rearrangement joins TRBV5-1 to TRBJ2-7; 9 bases are shared with TRBD1. The V gene end was trimmed by 0 bases and the J gene end by 6 bases; junction bases not matched to a gene: 7. Germline assignment: CDR1 SGHRS and CDR2 YFSETQ. CDR3 length: 15 amino acids. The CDR3 here is CASSLGGQGDGEQYF. CDR3 in DNA: TGCGCCAGCAGCTTGGGGGGACAGGGCGACGGCGAGCAGTACTTC.

The V gene is TRBV19, the J gene TRBJ2-5; D not resolved. The CDR3 runs 11 residues. V was shortened by 3 bases and J by 3 bases, with 2 bases between the two germline ends. Germline V gene data show CDR1 as LNHDA and CDR2 as SQIVND (reference sequence). The DNA of the CDR3 is TGTGCCAGTAGTATCGAAGAGACCCAGTACTTC. Its protein product is CASSIEETQYF.

This rearrangement joins TRBV28 to TRBJ2-5, with TRBD2 as a possible D gene (6 bases). Germline lookup yields CDR1 MDHEN and CDR2 SYDVKM. V lost 10 bases and J lost 2, with 20 bases in between. The CDR3 is 15 residues long. CDR3 sequence reads: CATIPSSGGQETQYF. The CDR3 DNA is TGTGCCACCATCCCCAGTTCAGGAGGGCAAGAGACCCAGTACTTC.

The chain recombines TRBV27 with TRBJ2-2; the D gene is possibly TRBD1 (6 bases). Per germline, CDR1 MNHEY and CDR2 SMNVEV (reference sequence). Deletions cut 4 bases from V and 5 bases from J, with 11 bases between. The CDR3 spans 14 residues. CDR3 sequence reads: CASSYSDRTGELFF. For the CDR3, the DNA is TGTGCCAGCAGTTACTCGGACAGAACCGGGGAGCTGTTTTTT.

This clone came up many times. The chain is built from TRBV11-2 and TRBJ2-5; 10 bases match TRBD2. After removal of 0 bases from V and 2 bases from J, the junction contained 6 bases not matched to a gene. CDR1 and CDR2 (germline): SGHAT, FQNNGV. The CDR3 covers 17 residues. CDR3 DNA sequence: TGTGCCAGCAGCTTAGATAGTTCTAGCGGGAGACAAGAGACCCAGTACTTC. Protein: CASSLDSSSGRQETQYF.

The chain links TRBV28 to TRBJ2-7, with D possibly being TRBD1 (5 bases). The V gene lost 6 bases and the J gene lost 0 bases, with 15 bases spanning the gap. From germline, CDR1 is MDHEN and CDR2 SYDVKM. There are 15 residues in the CDR3. CDR3 sequence reads: CASRLRLQGSYEQYF. The DNA of the CDR3 is TGTGCCAGCAGACTTAGGTTGCAGGGCTCCTACGAGCAGTACTTC.

The rearrangement links TRBV4-3 to TRBJ1-4; D call uncertain. Deletions cut 0 bases from V and 3 bases from J, with 8 bases between. The CDR3 totals 15 residues. Germline V CDR1 and CDR2: LGHNA, YSLEER. CDR3 DNA sequence: TGCGCCAGCAGCCAAGAGGGAGGGTCTAATGAAAAACTGTTTTTT. The encoded protein is CASSQEGGSNEKLFF.

V usage is TRBV11-3 and J usage is TRBJ2-7; 8 bases agree with TRBD1. V dropped 4 bases and J dropped 4; count of bases not matched to a gene: 12. This CDR3 is built from 16 residues. CDR1 is SGHNT and CDR2 is YENEEA in the germline V gene. The CDR3 nucleotides read TGTGCCAGCAGCTCCTCATCTGGGACAGGATCTTACGAGCAGTACTTC. Amino acid sequence: CASSSSSGTGSYEQYF.

The chain uses TRBV4-2 and TRBJ2-3; 7 nucleotides line up with TRBD1. The germline gives CDR1 LGHNA, CDR2 YNFKEQ. CDR3 length equals 16 residues. The trim removed 0 bases at V and 2 bases at J, leaving 5 bases unmatched. The CDR3 nucleotides read TGTGCCAGCAGCCAAGACTGGGGACAGATCACAGATACGCAGTATTTT. Encoded protein: CASSQDWGQITDTQYF.

This clone appeared a single time. The chain joins TRBV27 to TRBJ1-5; no reliable D call. The CDR3 covers 14 residues. The germline gives CDR1 MNHEY, CDR2 SMNVEV (reference sequence). Trimming removed 5 bases at V and 0 bases at J, with 8 bases between. CDR3 bases: TGTGCCAGCAGTCCTTACAGTAGCAATCAGCCCCAGCATTTT. It is translated as CASSPYSSNQPQHF.

The rearrangement uses TRBV5-6 and TRBJ1-3; no reliable D call. Per the germline V gene, CDR1 is SGHDT and CDR2 is YYEEEE. Trimming removed 0 bases at V and 1 base at J, with 11 bases between. There are 16 residues in the CDR3. CDR3 bases: TGTGCCAGCAGCTTGGGGCAGATCCGTTCTGGAAACACCATATATTTT. As protein: CASSLGQIRSGNTIYF.

This clone was found a few times. The chain is built from TRBV12-3 or TRBV12-4 and TRBJ2-3; D might be TRBD2 (6 bases). CDR3 length equals 13 residues. Trimming shortened V by 8 bases and J by 4 bases, and 13 bases separated the two germline ends. The CDR3, as DNA: TGTGCCAGCTTTGGAGGGCCACCAGATACGCAGTATTTT. Its protein is CASFGGPPDTQYF.

The chain combines TRBV6-4 with TRBJ1-5, with 8 positions matching TRBD1. Germline V gene lookup returns CDR1 MRHNA and CDR2 SNTAGT. This CDR3 has 13 amino acids. Unmatched junction bases numbered 5, after V lost 6 bases and J lost 7 bases. This CDR3 is CASRGTGGQPQHF. In DNA, the CDR3 is TGTGCCAGCAGAGGGACAGGTGGCCAGCCCCAGCATTTT.

The chain uses TRBV2 and TRBJ2-5, with TRBD2 matching 7 bases. Germline CDR1 SNHLY, CDR2 FYNNEI. Trimming removed 2 bases from V and 2 bases from J; junction bases left unmatched: 5. This CDR3 comprises 15 residues. DNA of the CDR3: TGTGCCAGCAGTGAAAGCGGGGTTACTCAAGAGACCCAGTACTTC. It is translated as CASSESGVTQETQYF.

This chain joins TRBV15 and TRBJ2-5, with a possible D match to TRBD1 (6 bases). The CDR3 sequence is 16 residues long. V lost 1 base to trimming and J lost 7 bases, with 19 bases between them. From germline, CDR1 is LNHNV and CDR2 YYDKDF (reference sequence). The CDR3 DNA is TGTGCCACCAGCAGAGTTGGGACATCGGGTCACGGGACCCAGTACTTC. Translating it yields CATSRVGTSGHGTQYF.

The chain recombines TRBV5-5 with TRBJ2-1; 10 positions agree with TRBD2. V lost 1 base to trimming and J lost 4 bases; unmatched junction nucleotides: 8. CDR3 length: 17 residues. Germline CDR1 and CDR2: SGHKS and YYEKEE (reference sequence). The DNA of the CDR3 is TGTGCCAGCAGCTTGATTGGAGCGGGGGGGCGTTACAATGAGCAGTTCTTC. This sequence encodes CASSLIGAGGRYNEQFF.

The V gene is TRBV28, the J gene TRBJ1-1, with TRBD1 matching 9 bases. This CDR3 has 13 amino acids. The V gene end was trimmed by 8 bases and the J gene end by 5 bases; junction bases not matched to a gene: 6. CDR1 MDHEN and CDR2 SYDVKM come from the germline V gene. The CDR3 region is CASGNRGLTEAFF. DNA of the CDR3: TGTGCCAGCGGAAACAGGGGGCTAACTGAAGCTTTCTTT.

The rearrangement joins TRBV19 to TRBJ1-5; no reliable D call. The V gene lost 4 bases and the J gene lost 0 bases, with 10 bases spanning the gap. Germline loops: CDR1 LNHDA, CDR2 SQIVND (reference sequence). The CDR3 has 15 residues. CDR3 in DNA: TGTGCCAGTAGTAGGGCAATCAATAGCAATCAGCCCCAGCATTTT. Protein: CASSRAINSNQPQHF.

The chain combines TRBV24-1 with TRBJ2-1; 9 nucleotides agree with TRBD2. CDR1 is KGHDR, CDR2 SFDVKD, per germline. Trimming removed 3 bases from V and 8 bases from J; junction bases left unmatched: 4. This CDR3 comprises 14 residues. CDR3 amino acids: CATSDGRGGHEQFF. The CDR3 DNA is TGTGCCACCAGTGATGGGCGGGGGGGCCATGAGCAGTTCTTC.

The chain has TRBV7-9 and TRBJ2-2; the match to TRBD1 covers 8 bases. V was clipped by 1 base and J by 9 bases; unmatched bases: 13. The CDR3 sequence is 17 residues long. Germline-derived CDR1 and CDR2 are SEHNR and FQNEAQ (reference sequence). This CDR3 reads CASSLVYGQGFFWELFF. For the CDR3, the DNA is TGTGCCAGCAGCTTAGTTTACGGACAGGGTTTTTTCTGGGAGCTGTTTTTT.

The chain employs TRBV7-2 and TRBJ2-3, with D uncertain. Trimming left V 3 bases short and J 2 bases short, with 24 bases between. The CDR3 has 19 amino acids. CDR1 and CDR2 (germline): SGHTA, FQGNSA. CDR3 coding DNA: TGTGCCAGCAGCTTTCTTAAATGGTCGTGGGCCACCTCCACAGATACGCAGTATTTT. Encoded protein: CASSFLKWSWATSTDTQYF.

The V call is TRBV7-2, the J call TRBJ2-1, with TRBD2 matching over 12 bases. This CDR3 comprises 19 residues. Germline CDR1 and CDR2: SGHTA and FQGNSA. V shed 8 bases, J shed 3 bases, and the junction held 17 bases outside the gene matches. The CDR3 spells CASQPTTSGGVFFYNEQFF. The CDR3, as DNA: TGTGCCAGCCAGCCAACGACTAGCGGGGGAGTATTTTTCTACAATGAGCAGTTCTTC.

In this sample, this clone turned up a few times. The chain combines TRBV7-2 with TRBJ1-2; 9 bases align to TRBD1. The CDR3 covers 15 residues. Per germline, CDR1 SGHTA and CDR2 FQGNSA. The J segment lost 8 bases and the V segment lost 4 bases, leaving 11 bases of the junction unmatched. CDR3 residues: CASSSRTGVIGGYTF. CDR3 nucleotides: TGTGCCAGCAGCTCAAGGACAGGGGTTATTGGAGGCTACACCTTC.

The chain carries TRBV28 and TRBJ1-3; 7 bases are a match to TRBD1. The CDR3 is 21 residues long. Losses at the gene ends were 5 bases for V and 0 bases for J; bases not matched to a gene: 22. Germline values: CDR1 MDHEN, CDR2 SYDVKM. CDR3 amino acids: CASSPPAGGGNQKSSGNTIYF. The CDR3 bases are TGTGCCAGCAGTCCCCCGGCCGGAGGGGGCAATCAAAAGAGCTCTGGAAACACCATATATTTT.